Below are 21 T cell receptor beta chains sequenced from a single sample in a study of sequential checkpoint blockade in melanoma. TCRdb's copy holds only in-frame clones and misses some; the assay was immunoSEQ multiplex PCR. The sample lists 20,000 to 25,000 clones, roughly 75% seen once, with under 20% in the top ten. Treatment: randomized to nivolumab then ipilimumab (arm A) or the reverse (arm B). Sequenced material: CD8+ T cells sorted from blood (inferred from file names), taken from a patient given nivolumab and ipilimumab in sequence. Receptors were obtained from a human donor with melanoma.

As for this clone: One end of the junction does not line up with germline, which may come from a read error. This specimen includes other DNA sequences encoding the same CDR3. V is TRBV13 and J is TRBJ1-1; D perhaps matches TRBD1 (5 bases). The CDR3 spans 13 residues. The germline V gene has CDR1 PRHDT and CDR2 FYEKMQ (reference sequence). CDR3 sequence (DNA): TGCGCCAGCAGCTTAGGCCAGGGCCCTGAAGCTTTCTTT. It specifies CASSLGQGPEAFF.

V and J are TRBV4-1 and TRBJ2-2, with D tentatively TRBD2 (6 bases). Trimming shortened V by 2 bases and J by 5 bases, and 12 bases separated the two germline ends. CDR1 and CDR2 (germline): MGHRA, YSYEKL. The CDR3 contains 15 residues. CDR3 sequence reads: CASSQQGGGTGELFF. As DNA, the CDR3 is TGCGCCAGCAGCCAACAGGGAGGTGGAACCGGGGAGCTGTTTTTT.

The chain uses TRBV2 and TRBJ1-1; D is perhaps TRBD1 (6 bases). The CDR3 loop spans 14 amino acids. V lost 9 bases and J 0 bases, leaving 14 bases between the germline ends. In germline, CDR1 is SNHLY, CDR2 FYNNEI. The CDR3 region is CARTMDRLNTEAFF. The CDR3 DNA sequence: TGTGCCAGAACCATGGACAGACTGAACACTGAAGCTTTCTTT.

The V call is TRBV28, the J call TRBJ1-1, with D possibly matching TRBD1 (5 bases). V was trimmed by 5 bases and J by 7 bases, leaving 11 bases between them. The germline gives CDR1 MDHEN, CDR2 SYDVKM. The CDR3 has 12 residues. The CDR3 nucleotides read TGTGCCAGCAGTGAGTTCGGGGGTGAAGCTTTCTTT. This gives the protein CASSEFGGEAFF.

This clone was seen a few times. The rearrangement joins TRBV7-9 to TRBJ1-2; 8 bases agree with TRBD1. CDR3 length equals 15 residues. V was pared by 3 bases and J by 6 bases, with 9 bases of the junction left unmatched. Germline V gene lookup returns CDR1 SEHNR and CDR2 FQNEAQ (reference sequence). CDR3 loop: CASSFWDRPQDGYTF. CDR3 coding DNA: TGTGCCAGCAGCTTTTGGGACAGGCCGCAGGATGGCTACACCTTC.

This clone was counted a few times. J is TRBJ2-1 and V is TRBV11-2; TRBD2 matches 8 bases. With V trimmed by 1 base and J by 5 bases, 4 bases remained unmatched. CDR3 length: 15 residues. CDR1 is SGHAT and CDR2 is FQNNGV in the germline V gene. The CDR3 here is CASSLVPGLDNEQFF. The CDR3 DNA sequence: TGTGCCAGCAGCTTAGTACCGGGACTAGACAATGAGCAGTTCTTC.

About this clone itself: An end of the junction does not agree with germline; a read error may underlie this. The gene calls are TRBV11-3 and TRBJ2-3; perhaps TRBD2 as D (5 bases). Germline V gene lookup returns CDR1 SGHNT and CDR2 YENEEA. The CDR3 is made up of 13 amino acids. Written as DNA, the CDR3 is TGTGCCAGCGGCGATACAGCGGCAGATACACAGTATTTT. It is translated as CASGDTAADTQYF.

This chain joins TRBV29-1 and TRBJ1-2; unclear D gene. The CDR3 covers 13 residues. The ends were cut back, 7 bases at V and 4 bases at J, with 16 bases in the middle. The germline gives CDR1 SQVTM, CDR2 ANQGSEA. CDR3 sequence: CSAVGGSAYGYTF. CDR3 nucleotide sequence: TGCAGCGCGGTGGGTGGCAGCGCCTATGGCTACACCTTC.

This chain connects TRBV9 to TRBJ2-3; TRBD2 aligns across 8 bases. V was pared by 3 bases and J by 4 bases, with 7 bases of the junction left unmatched. Germline CDR1 is SGDLS and CDR2 is YYNGEE. This CDR3 is 15 amino acids long. DNA for the CDR3: TGTGCCAGCAGCGACTCGGGAGGGGAAGCAGATACGCAGTATTTT. Residues: CASSDSGGEADTQYF.

The V call is TRBV9, the J call TRBJ2-7, with a weak D call TRBD1 (5 bases). Deletions cut 3 bases from V and 3 bases from J, with 10 bases between. Per the germline V gene, CDR1 is SGDLS and CDR2 is YYNGEE. The CDR3 runs to 13 residues. CDR3 protein: CASSEDDSYEQYF. DNA of the CDR3: TGTGCCAGCAGCGAAGACGACAGCTACGAGCAGTACTTC.

A remark on this clone: This probably arose from a read error, given a far larger clone one base away. The CDR3 DNA follows: TGTGCCAGCAGTTTCGGGGGGGCCTCTCCTTGCGGCACAGATACGCAGTATTTT. As protein: CASSFGGASPCGTDTQYF. The V call is TRBV28, the J call TRBJ2-3, with 8 bases that match TRBD2. Per the germline V gene, CDR1 is MDHEN and CDR2 is SYDVKM. The length of the CDR3 is 18 residues. After removal of 3 bases from V and 1 base from J, the junction contained 12 bases not matched to a gene.

This clone has just a few counts. The chain is built from TRBV28 and TRBJ1-3, with 9 bases fitting TRBD1. This CDR3 region has 17 residues. J lost 0 bases, V lost 2 bases, and 5 bases had no gene match. The germline V gene has CDR1 MDHEN and CDR2 SYDVKM. For the CDR3, the DNA is TGTGCCAGCAGTTTAGGACAGGGGTTTAGCTCTGGAAACACCATATATTTT. It encodes CASSLGQGFSSGNTIYF.

The chain combines TRBV27 with TRBJ2-3; the D gene is possibly TRBD2 (6 bases). The V gene lost 2 bases and the J gene lost 9 bases, with 9 bases spanning the gap. This CDR3 region has 12 residues. Germline V CDR1 and CDR2: MNHEY, SMNVEV (reference sequence). The CDR3 is CASSLIGGTQYF. The CDR3 DNA reads as TGTGCCAGCAGTTTAATTGGGGGGACGCAGTATTTT.

The chain links TRBV27 to TRBJ1-1; D is undetermined. The CDR3 runs to 13 residues. The germline gives CDR1 MNHEY, CDR2 SMNVEV (reference sequence). Trimming took 6 bases from V and 6 from J, leaving 14 bases between them. Written as DNA, the CDR3 is TGTGCCAGCAGCCCTGGCCGAGGCCCTGAAGCTTTCTTT. Translating it yields CASSPGRGPEAFF.

This clone was recorded only once. This chain joins TRBV7-7 and TRBJ2-1; D ambiguous. This CDR3 comprises 12 residues. Germline-derived CDR1 and CDR2 are SSHAT and FNYEAQ (reference sequence). V was trimmed by 3 bases and J by 4 bases, leaving 4 bases between them. CDR3 sequence reads: CASSFEYNEQFF. CDR3 in DNA: TGTGCCAGCAGCTTTGAGTACAATGAGCAGTTCTTC.

This chain joins TRBV2 and TRBJ1-5, with D uncertain. Deletions cut 2 bases from V and 5 bases from J, with 7 bases between. The germline gives CDR1 SNHLY, CDR2 FYNNEI. This CDR3 is 13 amino acids long. CDR3 bases: TGTGCCAGCAGTGAATTAGCGCATCAGCCCCAGCATTTT. Translating gives CASSELAHQPQHF.

The V and J genes are TRBV9 and TRBJ1-2; D gene uncertain. Trimming removed 3 bases at V and 2 bases at J, with 11 bases between. This CDR3 region has 14 residues. Per the germline V gene, CDR1 is SGDLS and CDR2 is YYNGEE. The CDR3 region is CASSETGINYGYTF. Here the CDR3 DNA reads TGTGCCAGCAGCGAGACGGGGATAAACTATGGCTACACCTTC.

This clone came up a few times. V and J are TRBV11-2 and TRBJ1-4; weak D call: TRBD1 (5 bases). Germline V lookup: CDR1 SGHAT, CDR2 FQNNGV. The CDR3 length is 15 residues. With 5 bases removed from V and 8 bases from J, the gap between germline ends came to 18 bases. The CDR3 bases are TGTGCCAGCAGCCCGATGGCTGGGGCCGGAGAAAAACTGTTTTTT. It encodes CASSPMAGAGEKLFF. The full variable domain, with the rest looked up from reference TRBV11-2 and TRBJ1-4, is EAGVAQSPRYKIIEKRQSVAFWCNPISGHATLYWYQQILGQGPKLLIQFQNNGVVDDSQLPKDRFSAERLKGVDSTLKIQPAKLEDSAVYLCASSPMAGAGEKLFFGSGTQLSVL.

This clone was seen only a few times. The CDR3 spells CASSSRTGGRTGELFF. CDR3 DNA: TGTGCCAGCAGCTCACGGACAGGGGGACGCACCGGGGAGCTGTTTTTT. This sequence joins TRBV7-4 and TRBJ2-2, with TRBD1 matching 10 bases. The germline V gene encodes CDR1 SGHVT and CDR2 SQSDAQ. The CDR3 is made up of 16 amino acids. With V trimmed by 4 bases and J by 4 bases, 6 bases remained unmatched.

J is TRBJ2-7 and V is TRBV5-1; 8 positions match TRBD1. Looked up from germline, CDR1 is SGHRS and CDR2 is YFSETQ. V trimming: 5 bases; J trimming: 4 bases; junction bases outside the gene matches: 5. The CDR3 consists of 13 residues. Here the CDR3 DNA reads TGCGCCAGCAGTGAGACAGGGGCGTACGAGCAGTACTTC. It yields the protein CASSETGAYEQYF.

This clone is judged medium-sized. The rearrangement links TRBV28 to TRBJ2-3; a possible D gene is TRBD1 (8 bases). CDR3 length equals 18 residues. V was cut by 6 bases and J by 6 bases, with 28 bases left in between. Germline CDR1 MDHEN, CDR2 SYDVKM. CDR3 in DNA: TGTGCCAGCAGAGGGACAGGAGTGACTAGCCGTAGTGGGGATACGCAGTATTTT. It codes for CASRGTGVTSRSGDTQYF.